A selection of T cell receptor beta chains follows, all from one sample in a study of T-cell reconstitution after alpha-beta-depleted transplantation in children. One entry per CDR3 protein, called by TCRdb with MiXCR from the PCR reads. The sample shows 120,000 to 150,000 distinct CDR3 sequences, about 9% of them seen only once. The sample in question was PBMCs, mostly from graft donor cells, obtained 180 days after TCRalphabeta/CD19-depleted stem cell transplant. These receptors were taken from a female patient between 2 and 15 years old who had a stem cell transplant for congenital amegakaryocytic thrombocytopenia, so the T cells may come from the graft donor. Each CDR3 is given with its conserved first and last residue. Part of the rows lack a size; the others show once, few, many or a class for expanded clones.

V	size	length	CDR3
TRBV28	many	15	CASGRRTGRTGELFF
TRBV18	many	13	CASSPGTTSEAFF
TRBV7-9	NA	16	CASSLGTDYSNQPQHF
TRBV12-3/TRBV12-4	few	14	CASSSRPRDYGYTF
TRBV20-1	NA	13	CSARDWLYNEQFF
TRBV20-1	many	13	CSATGQGNTEAFF
TRBV7-9	NA	15	CASSLGPTSGETQYF
TRBV12-3/TRBV12-4	medium-sized	13	CASSLAERNEQFF
TRBV15	many	16	CATSRDPGSSTDTQYF
TRBV20-1	many	15	CSAGIAVSSYNEQFF
TRBV25-1	NA	17	CASSESLGGGQDTEAFF
TRBV20-1	NA	18	CSAKAPSGRARGTDTQYF
TRBV12-3/TRBV12-4	many	12	CASSENTGELFF
TRBV2	few	15	CASSEDRKYQETQYF
TRBV5-1	many	16	CASSLPFQSSYNEQFF
TRBV7-2	many	15	CASSLWDSPGETQYF
TRBV19	few	12	CASSVTSYEQYF
TRBV12-3/TRBV12-4	many	15	CASSLGGTSNQPQHF
TRBV28	few	16	CASSLIAFSGRAIEYF
TRBV10-3	many	13	CASSLSSYDTQYF
TRBV6-6	NA	12	CASSFWLYEQYF
TRBV20-1	many	13	CSAWRTGNTEAFF
TRBV3-1	NA	16	CALSSTAGVLHNEQFF
TRBV5-4	NA	14	CASSLGGGVETQYF
TRBV20-1	many	14	CSATRQGSNQPQHF
TRBV20-1	many	14	CSARGVARSYEQYF
TRBV5-1	many	14	CASSSKTANTEAFF
TRBV5-1	many	12	CASSRTGYEQYF
TRBV6-4	many	14	CASSERGGTDTQYF
TRBV20-1	NA	15	CSAAGGSSYNSPLHF
TRBV27	many	18	CASSPIVETWGGDYGYTF
TRBV4-2	many	14	CASSQEDGTGELFF
TRBV5-5	NA	13	CASSWGGLFRAFF
TRBV29-1	many	12	CSVEALGDTQYF
TRBV4-3	many	16	CASSQVRTSGSNEQFF
TRBV9	many	13	CASSVEKGETQYF
TRBV12-3/TRBV12-4	many	13	CASSHRGSYEQYF
TRBV5-5	many	12	CASSRGTDTQYF
TRBV12-3/TRBV12-4	NA	16	CASSSPNLAGTDTQYF
TRBV7-9	many	13	CASSGPSSYEQYF